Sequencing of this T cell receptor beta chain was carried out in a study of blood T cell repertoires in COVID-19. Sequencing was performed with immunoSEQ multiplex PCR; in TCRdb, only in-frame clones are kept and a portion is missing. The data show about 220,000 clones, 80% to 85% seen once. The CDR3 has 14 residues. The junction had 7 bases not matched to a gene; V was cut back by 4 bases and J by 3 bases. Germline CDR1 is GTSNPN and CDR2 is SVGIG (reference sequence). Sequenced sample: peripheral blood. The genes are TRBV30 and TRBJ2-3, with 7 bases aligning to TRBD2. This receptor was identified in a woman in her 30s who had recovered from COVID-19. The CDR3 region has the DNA TGTGCCTGGAATGGCGGGAGTGGAACAGATACGCAGTATTTT. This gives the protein CAWNGGSGTDTQYF.